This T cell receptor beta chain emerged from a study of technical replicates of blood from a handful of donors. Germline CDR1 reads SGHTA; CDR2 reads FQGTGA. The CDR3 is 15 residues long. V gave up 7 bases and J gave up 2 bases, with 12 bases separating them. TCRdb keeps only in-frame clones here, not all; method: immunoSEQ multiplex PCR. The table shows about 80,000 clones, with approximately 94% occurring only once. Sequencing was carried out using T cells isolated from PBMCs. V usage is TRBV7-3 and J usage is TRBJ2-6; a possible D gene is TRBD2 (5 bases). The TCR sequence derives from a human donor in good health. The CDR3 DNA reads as TGTGCCAGCACCCGGGGATCAGCTGGGGCCAACGTCCTGACTTTC. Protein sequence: CASTRGSAGANVLTF.